The clone carrying this T cell receptor beta chain was seen just once. Libraries were prepared by immunoSEQ multiplex PCR; TCRdb keeps only in-frame clonotypes and omits some of them. The table lists about 300,000 clones, approximately 87% of them singletons. This sample was taken from a study of blood T cell repertoires in COVID-19. The V gene's germline CDR1 is SGHTA and CDR2 FQGNSA. V lost 1 base to trimming and J lost 4 bases, with 8 bases between them. The CDR3 sequence is 14 residues long. Sequenced input: peripheral blood. This TCR came from a middle-aged woman who had recovered from COVID-19. The rearrangement joins TRBV7-2 to TRBJ1-3; D unresolved. CDR3 protein: CASSLGGQGNTIYF. The DNA for the CDR3 is TGTGCCAGCAGCTTAGGAGGCCAGGGAAACACCATATATTTT. Complete variable domain (other parts from reference TRBV7-2 and TRBJ1-3): GAGVSQSPSNKVTEKGKDVELRCDPISGHTALYWYRQSLGQGLEFLIYFQGNSAPDKSGLPSDRFSAERTGGSVSTLTIQRTQQEDSAVYLCASSLGGQGNTIYFGEGSWLTVV.